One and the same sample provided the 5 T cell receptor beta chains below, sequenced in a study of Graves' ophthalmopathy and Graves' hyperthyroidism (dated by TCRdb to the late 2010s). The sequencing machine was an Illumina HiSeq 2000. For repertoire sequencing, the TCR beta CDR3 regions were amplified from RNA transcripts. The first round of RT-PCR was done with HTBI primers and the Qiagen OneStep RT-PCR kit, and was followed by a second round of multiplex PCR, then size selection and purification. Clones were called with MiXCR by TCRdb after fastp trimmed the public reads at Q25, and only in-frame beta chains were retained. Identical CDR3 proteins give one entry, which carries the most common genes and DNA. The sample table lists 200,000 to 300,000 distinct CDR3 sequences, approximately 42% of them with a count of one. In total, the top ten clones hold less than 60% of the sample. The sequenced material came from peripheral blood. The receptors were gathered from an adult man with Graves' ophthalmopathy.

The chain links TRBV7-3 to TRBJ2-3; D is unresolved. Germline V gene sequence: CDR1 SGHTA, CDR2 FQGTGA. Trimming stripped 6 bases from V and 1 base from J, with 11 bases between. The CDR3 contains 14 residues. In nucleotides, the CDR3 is TGTGCCAGCAGGAATTCACTTGGCACAGATACGCAGTATTTT. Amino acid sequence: CASRNSLGTDTQYF.

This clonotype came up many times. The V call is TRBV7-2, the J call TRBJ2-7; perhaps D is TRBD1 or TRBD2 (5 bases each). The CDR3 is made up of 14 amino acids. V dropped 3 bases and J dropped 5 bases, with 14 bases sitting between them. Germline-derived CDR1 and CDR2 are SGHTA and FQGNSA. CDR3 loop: CASSLSGSRDEQYF. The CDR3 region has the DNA TGTGCCAGCAGCTTGTCAGGGAGTAGGGACGAGCAGTACTTC.

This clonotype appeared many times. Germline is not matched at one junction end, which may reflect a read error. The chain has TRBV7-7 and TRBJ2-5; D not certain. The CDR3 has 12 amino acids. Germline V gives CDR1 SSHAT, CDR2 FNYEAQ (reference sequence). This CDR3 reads CASSLDTGTQYF. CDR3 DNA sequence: TGTGCTAGCAGCTTAGACACCGGGACCCAGTACTTC. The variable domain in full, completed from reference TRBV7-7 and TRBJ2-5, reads GAGVSQSPRYKVTKRGQDVTLRCDPISSHATLYWYQQALGQGPEFLTYFNYEAQPDKSGLPSDRFSAERPEGSISTLTIQRTEQRDSAMYRCASSLDTGTQYFGPGTRLLVL.

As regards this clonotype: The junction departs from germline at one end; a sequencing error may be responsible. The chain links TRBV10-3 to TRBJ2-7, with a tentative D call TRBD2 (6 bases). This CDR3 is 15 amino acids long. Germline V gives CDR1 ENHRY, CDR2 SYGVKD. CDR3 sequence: CASSEQAGGLYEQYF. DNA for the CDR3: TGTGCCAGCAGTGAACAGGCCGGGGGATTATACGAGCAGTACTTC.

The CDR3 bases are TGTGCCAGCAGCTTAATCAGGGGCCTTAAGAGCACTGAAGCTTTCTTT. Translating gives CASSLIRGLKSTEAFF. The chain has TRBV7-9 and TRBJ1-1, with D maybe TRBD1 (6 bases). Germline V gene lookup returns CDR1 SEHNR and CDR2 FQNEAQ (reference sequence). Trimming took off 2 bases at V and 4 bases at J, with 17 bases between the two ends. The CDR3 spans 16 residues.